These 18 T cell receptor beta chains share one sample of origin, sequenced in a study of T cell responses to AZD1222 COVID-19 vaccine. Only in-frame clones appear in the TCRdb table, and some are missing; sequencing was by immunoSEQ multiplex PCR. Found here are 110,000 to 150,000 clones, around 90% of them singletons; the top ten hold around 1.8%. This specimen was peripheral blood, taken on day 0 of AZD1222 vaccination. The origin of the receptors is an adult in good health.

The chain joins TRBV5-1 to TRBJ2-5, with 7 bases that match TRBD1. The junction had 3 bases not matched to a gene; V was cut back by 2 bases and J by 2 bases. Germline lookup yields CDR1 SGHRS and CDR2 YFSETQ. This CDR3 has 14 residues. The CDR3 protein is CASSLTGDQETQYF. Here the CDR3 DNA reads TGCGCCAGCAGCTTAACAGGGGATCAAGAGACCCAGTACTTC.

The chain is built from TRBV2 and TRBJ2-1; possibly TRBD1 for D (7 bases). Germline lookup yields CDR1 SNHLY and CDR2 FYNNEI. The CDR3 loop spans 14 amino acids. V was pared by 11 bases and J by 5 bases, with 19 bases between. The CDR3 here is CAPRGRTGNNEQFF. The CDR3 DNA reads as TGTGCCCCTCGGGGGAGGACAGGTAACAATGAGCAGTTCTTC.

J is TRBJ2-7 and V is TRBV28; TRBD1 matches 9 bases. The ends lost 8 bases at V and 9 bases at J; junction bases unmatched: 17. The germline V gene encodes CDR1 MDHEN and CDR2 SYDVKM. CDR3 length equals 15 residues. Written as DNA, the CDR3 is TGTGCCAGCGGAACCCCGGGACAGGGCGCTCTCGGGCAGTACTTC. It codes for CASGTPGQGALGQYF.

The chain recombines TRBV28 with TRBJ2-1; a possible D gene is TRBD2 (6 bases). The CDR3 consists of 15 residues. Trimming stripped 6 bases from V and 0 bases from J, with 12 bases between. CDR1 and CDR2 from the germline V gene are MDHEN and SYDVKM. The CDR3 nucleotides are TGTGCCAGCAGGGGACTCCGGAGCTCCTACAATGAGCAGTTCTTC. Translating gives CASRGLRSSYNEQFF.

V gene TRBV9 combines with J gene TRBJ2-1, with 8 bases that match TRBD2. CDR3 length: 15 amino acids. CDR1 is SGDLS, CDR2 YYNGEE, per germline. Losses at the gene ends were 3 bases for V and 12 bases for J; bases not matched to a gene: 14. The CDR3 loop reads CASSAQTGGGAMQFF. The DNA for the CDR3 is TGTGCCAGCAGCGCCCAGACGGGAGGGGGGGCGATGCAGTTCTTC.

The rearrangement uses TRBV9 and TRBJ2-3; 9 nucleotides agree with TRBD2. V was pared by 0 bases and J by 3 bases, with 5 bases of the junction left unmatched. Germline-derived CDR1 and CDR2 are SGDLS and YYNGEE. The CDR3 length is 16 residues. The CDR3 DNA is TGTGCCAGCAGCGTAGTGGCGGGAGGGCCGACAGATACGCAGTATTTT. It encodes CASSVVAGGPTDTQYF.

J is TRBJ1-2 and V is TRBV7-2, with D possibly being TRBD1 (6 bases). V dropped 6 bases and J dropped 4 bases, with 12 bases sitting between them. Per the germline V gene, CDR1 is SGHTA and CDR2 is FQGNSA. The CDR3 covers 13 residues. CDR3 nucleotide sequence: TGTGCCAGCAGTAACGACAGGCGCTATGGCTACACCTTC. This translates into CASSNDRRYGYTF.

J is TRBJ2-2 and V is TRBV5-1; TRBD2 is a possible D gene (6 bases). The CDR3 loop spans 14 amino acids. V lost 2 bases, J lost 6 bases, and 11 bases lay in between. Germline lookup yields CDR1 SGHRS and CDR2 YFSETQ. The CDR3 loop reads CASSFREWSGELFF. CDR3 sequence (DNA): TGCGCCAGCAGCTTCCGGGAGTGGTCCGGGGAGCTGTTTTTT.

This chain joins TRBV9 and TRBJ1-2; no clear D. CDR3 size: 13 residues. Per germline, CDR1 SGDLS and CDR2 YYNGEE. Trimming stripped 4 bases from V and 8 bases from J, with 15 bases between. This CDR3 reads CASSTQSRGGYTF. CDR3 DNA sequence: TGTGCCAGCAGCACCCAAAGTCGGGGAGGCTACACCTTC. The variable domain in full, with the rest retrieved from reference TRBV9 and TRBJ1-2, is DSGVTQTPKHLITATGQRVTLRCSPRSGDLSVYWYQQSLDQGLQFLIQYYNGEERAKGNILERFSAQQFPDLHSELNLSSLELGDSALYFCASSTQSRGGYTFGSGTRLTVV.

V usage is TRBV19 and J usage is TRBJ1-3, with a weak D call TRBD1 (5 bases). Per germline, CDR1 LNHDA and CDR2 SQIVND (reference sequence). CDR3 size: 16 residues. V lost 7 bases and J 0 bases, leaving 16 bases between the germline ends. CDR3 sequence (DNA): TGTGCCAGTACTCGGGACCGGCTTCACTCTGGAAACACCATATATTTT. As protein: CASTRDRLHSGNTIYF.

In this sample, this clone turned up once. The V and J genes are TRBV3-1 (or the pseudogene TRBV3-2) and TRBJ1-2, with D uncertain. CDR3 length equals 16 residues. V was cut by 0 bases and J by 1 base, with 12 bases left in between. From germline, CDR1 is LGHDT and CDR2 YNNKEL (reference sequence). The DNA for the CDR3 is TGTGCCAGCAGCCAAGATATGAGTGTACTTAACTATGGCTACACCTTC. The encoded protein is CASSQDMSVLNYGYTF.

The chain links TRBV3-1 (or the pseudogene TRBV3-2) to TRBJ2-1; maybe TRBD2 (6 bases). Germline values: CDR1 LGHDT, CDR2 YNNKEL (reference sequence). This CDR3 is 14 amino acids long. V was pared by 4 bases and J by 3 bases, with 10 bases between. The CDR3 is CASSLWGVYNEQFF. Written as DNA, the CDR3 is TGTGCCAGCAGCCTATGGGGGGTCTACAATGAGCAGTTCTTC.

CDR3 sequence (DNA): TGCGCCAGCAGCCCGTTCGCAGGGGGCTCTCGGGCCACTGAAGCTTTCTTT. It codes for CASSPFAGGSRATEAFF. V usage is TRBV5-1 and J usage is TRBJ1-1; 8 nucleotides line up with TRBD1. The V gene end was trimmed by 4 bases and the J gene end by 4 bases; junction bases not matched to a gene: 15. The CDR3 is 17 amino acids. CDR1 and CDR2 from the germline V gene are SGHRS and YFSETQ.

This chain joins TRBV3-1 (or the pseudogene TRBV3-2) and TRBJ2-5; D is perhaps TRBD2 (6 bases). The CDR3 runs 14 residues. Trimming took off 6 bases at V and 0 bases at J, with 11 bases between the two ends. Germline-derived CDR1 and CDR2 are LGHDT and YNNKEL (reference sequence). The CDR3 loop is CASRFGLNQETQYF. The CDR3 DNA follows: TGTGCCAGCAGGTTCGGACTAAACCAAGAGACCCAGTACTTC.

V is TRBV2 and J is TRBJ2-7, with 7 positions matching TRBD1. The CDR3 is 14 residues long. J lost 1 base, V lost 3 bases, and 3 bases had no gene match. The V gene's germline CDR1 is SNHLY and CDR2 FYNNEI. The CDR3 nucleotides are TGTGCCAGCAGTGAGGACAGGAGTTCCTACGAGCAGTACTTC. It encodes CASSEDRSSYEQYF.

The chain joins TRBV6-5 to TRBJ1-2; 7 nucleotides agree with TRBD1. The CDR3 runs to 14 residues. Germline V gene data show CDR1 as MNHEY and CDR2 as SVGAGI. Unmatched junction bases numbered 4, after V lost 2 bases and J lost 4 bases. Written as DNA, the CDR3 is TGTGCCAGCAGTTACGGGGGGACAGTCTATGGCTACACCTTC. It encodes CASSYGGTVYGYTF.

The rearrangement links TRBV19 to TRBJ2-7; TRBD1 is a possible D gene (5 bases). CDR3 length: 13 amino acids. V was clipped by 6 bases and J by 0 bases, with 9 bases between them. The germline gives CDR1 LNHDA, CDR2 SQIVND (reference sequence). The CDR3 nucleotides read TGTGCCAGTAGCAGGGTAATCTCCTACGAGCAGTACTTC. Its protein is CASSRVISYEQYF.

This clone was seen a single time. Other DNA sequences in this specimen translate into the identical CDR3. The chain couples TRBV9 to TRBJ2-2, with no clear D. This CDR3 is built from 13 residues. The ends were cut back, 0 bases at V and 1 base at J, with 1 base in the middle. The germline V gene encodes CDR1 SGDLS and CDR2 YYNGEE. CDR3 DNA sequence: TGTGCCAGCAGCGTAGAGAACACCGGGGAGCTGTTTTTT. Translation: CASSVENTGELFF.